The 28 T cell receptor beta chains reported below all come from one sample, sequenced in a study of blood T cell repertoires in COVID-19. This table comes from immunoSEQ multiplex PCR, and its TCRdb copy is limited to in-frame clones, with some not included. This sample has about 460,000 clones, with around nine tenths found just once. Material: PBMCs or T cells enriched from blood (not recorded which). The receptors here all came from a woman aged 55-70 years who had recovered from COVID-19.

The V call is TRBV2, the J call TRBJ1-5; D uncertain. The V end lost 5 bases, the J end lost 2 bases, and 22 bases lay between the germline ends. CDR1 and CDR2 from the germline V gene are SNHLY and FYNNEI. The CDR3 extends over 18 amino acids. CDR3 nucleotide sequence: TGTGCCAGCAGTACGGGTTACGGGATGGCGGAGGGCAATCAGCCCCAGCATTTT. Translating it yields CASSTGYGMAEGNQPQHF.

The gene calls are TRBV19 and TRBJ1-1, with TRBD1 as a possible D gene (5 bases). The CDR3 sequence is 11 residues long. Deletions cut 7 bases from V and 7 bases from J, with 10 bases between. The germline CDR1 and CDR2 sequences are LNHDA and SQIVND (reference sequence). As DNA, the CDR3 is TGTGCCAGTAATCGGGGGAATGAAGCTTTCTTT. Its translation: CASNRGNEAFF.

V gene TRBV24-1 combines with J gene TRBJ2-3; the match to TRBD2 covers 8 bases. Unmatched junction bases numbered 5, after V lost 4 bases and J lost 0 bases. The germline V gene has CDR1 KGHDR and CDR2 SFDVKD. The CDR3 is 16 amino acids. In nucleotides, the CDR3 is TGTGCCACCAGTGAACGGGGGGGTCGGAGCACAGATACGCAGTATTTT. Amino acid sequence: CATSERGGRSTDTQYF.

The chain recombines TRBV30 with TRBJ2-2; D is ambiguous. This CDR3 is 13 amino acids long. CDR1 and CDR2 from the germline V gene are GTSNPN and SVGIG (reference sequence). V lost 3 bases and J lost 5, with 10 bases in between. CDR3 DNA sequence: TGTGCCTGGAGGAACGCAGGAACCGGGGAGCTGTTTTTT. This sequence encodes CAWRNAGTGELFF.

The V gene is TRBV10-3, the J gene TRBJ2-1, with D possibly TRBD2 on 5 matching bases. V dropped 6 bases and J dropped 6 bases, with 12 bases sitting between them. CDR1 is ENHRY, CDR2 SYGVKD, per germline. The CDR3 spans 13 residues. CDR3 sequence reads: CAISGVGTNEQFF. The CDR3 nucleotides read TGTGCCATCAGCGGGGTTGGAACCAATGAGCAGTTCTTC.

The chain has TRBV5-1 and TRBJ2-7; 9 bases are a match to TRBD1. Germline values: CDR1 SGHRS, CDR2 YFSETQ. J gave up 2 bases and V 5 bases, and 8 bases lay outside the gene matches. The CDR3 length is 15 residues. CDR3: CASRSAGTGTYEQYF. CDR3 in DNA: TGCGCCAGCAGATCTGCCGGGACAGGGACCTACGAGCAGTACTTC.

The gene calls are TRBV6-4 and TRBJ2-1, with D perhaps TRBD2 (5 bases). V gave up 0 bases and J gave up 5 bases, with 14 bases separating them. This CDR3 has 16 residues. The germline CDR1 and CDR2 sequences are MRHNA and SNTAGT. The CDR3 loop reads CASSDSLSGLNNEQFF. The CDR3 region has the DNA TGTGCCAGCAGTGACTCTTTGTCGGGGTTGAACAATGAGCAGTTCTTC.

This clone was seen just once. V is TRBV3-1 (or the pseudogene TRBV3-2) and J is TRBJ2-7; 7 nucleotides match TRBD2. The CDR3 runs 15 residues. Germline V CDR1 and CDR2: LGHDT, YNNKEL (reference sequence). J was trimmed by 3 bases and V by 6 bases; bases with no gene match: 11. The CDR3: CASSREGGPIYEQYF. The CDR3 DNA follows: TGTGCCAGCAGTCGAGAGGGAGGGCCTATCTACGAGCAGTACTTC.

This clone has just one count. The chain combines TRBV2 with TRBJ1-1; 9 bases are a match to TRBD1. This CDR3 contains 14 residues. After removal of 3 bases from V and 5 bases from J, the junction contained 4 bases not matched to a gene. Germline CDR1 SNHLY, CDR2 FYNNEI. The CDR3 protein is CASSDRDRVTEAFF. Here the CDR3 DNA reads TGTGCCAGCAGTGATCGGGACAGGGTTACTGAAGCTTTCTTT.

This chain joins TRBV5-4 and TRBJ2-6; 7 nucleotides line up with TRBD1. CDR3 size: 16 residues. The ends lost 3 bases at V and 2 bases at J; junction bases unmatched: 5. Per the germline V gene, CDR1 is SGHNT and CDR2 is YYREEE (reference sequence). The CDR3: CASSSLTGTGANVLTF. The CDR3 DNA follows: TGTGCCAGCAGCTCCCTGACAGGGACTGGGGCCAACGTCCTGACTTTC. The full variable domain, in which reference TRBV5-4 and TRBJ2-6 provide the parts outside the CDR3, is ETGVTQSPTHLIKTRGQQVTLRCSSQSGHNTVSWYQQALGQGPQFIFQYYREEENGRGNFPPRFSGLQFPNYSSELNVNALELDDSALYLCASSSLTGTGANVLTFGAGSRLTVL.

The V gene is TRBV6-5, the J gene TRBJ1-1; unclear D gene. V lost 9 bases to trimming and J lost 0 bases, with 11 bases between them. Per the germline V gene, CDR1 is MNHEY and CDR2 is SVGAGI. The CDR3 is made up of 13 amino acids. The CDR3 loop is CASYLYMNTEAFF. Written as DNA, the CDR3 is TGTGCCAGTTACCTTTACATGAACACTGAAGCTTTCTTT.

The chain recombines TRBV7-9 with TRBJ1-4; D is perhaps TRBD1 (5 bases). The V gene lost 6 bases and the J gene lost 0 bases, with 11 bases spanning the gap. The CDR3 is 15 amino acids. Germline V gene lookup returns CDR1 SEHNR and CDR2 FQNEAQ (reference sequence). DNA of the CDR3: TGTGCCAGCAGTCCCAGGGCTACAACTAATGAAAAACTGTTTTTT. This translates into CASSPRATTNEKLFF.

The rearrangement links TRBV10-1 to TRBJ1-4, with 9 bases identical to TRBD1. The V and J ends lost 3 bases and 0 bases, in that order; junction bases with no gene match: 8. The CDR3 runs 18 residues. CDR1 WNHNN and CDR2 SYGVQD come from the germline V gene (reference sequence). CDR3 coding DNA: TGCGCCAGCAGTGAAAAGGGTAGACAGGGGGCAACTAATGAAAAACTGTTTTTT. Translation gives CASSEKGRQGATNEKLFF.

As to this clone: Other DNA sequences in this specimen translate into the identical CDR3. The CDR3 loop reads CASSPGQGAVGELFF. CDR3 DNA: TGCGCCAGCAGCCCCGGACAGGGGGCGGTCGGGGAGCTGTTTTTT. The genes are TRBV5-1 and TRBJ2-2; TRBD1 matches 11 bases. This CDR3 spans 15 amino acids. The V gene's germline CDR1 is SGHRS and CDR2 YFSETQ. The V and J ends lost 4 bases and 7 bases, in that order; junction bases with no gene match: 6.

The chain has TRBV2 and TRBJ2-3; D ambiguous. Germline CDR1 and CDR2: SNHLY and FYNNEI. The CDR3 spans 11 residues. Trimming removed 8 bases from V and 1 base from J, with 4 bases in between. The CDR3, as DNA: TGTGCCAGCGCGGGCACAGATACGCAGTATTTT. Translated, it gives CASAGTDTQYF.

The chain carries TRBV4-1 and TRBJ2-2, with D hard to call. There are 17 residues in the CDR3. Trimming shortened V by 0 bases and J by 7 bases, and 18 bases separated the two germline ends. CDR1 and CDR2 from the germline V gene are MGHRA and YSYEKL. This chain's CDR3 is CASSQDFGFGYDGELFF. The DNA of the CDR3 is TGCGCCAGCAGCCAAGATTTCGGGTTCGGTTATGACGGGGAGCTGTTTTTT.

This rearrangement joins TRBV5-1 to TRBJ2-5, with TRBD2 matching over 8 bases. With 2 bases clipped from V and 1 base from J, the junction kept 13 bases outside the gene matches. Germline V gene lookup returns CDR1 SGHRS and CDR2 YFSETQ. The CDR3 has 18 amino acids. As DNA, the CDR3 is TGCGCCAGCAGCTTCTTGGGGAGAACTAGCGGAGCCCAAGAGACCCAGTACTTC. Translating it yields CASSFLGRTSGAQETQYF.

The chain combines TRBV9 with TRBJ1-3; tentative D call: TRBD1 (5 bases). V shed 0 bases and J shed 4 bases, with 11 bases lying between them. This CDR3 has 15 residues. Germline V CDR1 and CDR2: SGDLS, YYNGEE. CDR3 sequence (DNA): TGTGCCAGCAGCGTAGGGAGGGGCGACGGAAACACCATATATTTT. Encoded protein: CASSVGRGDGNTIYF.

The gene calls are TRBV20-1 and TRBJ2-5; D is ambiguous. The CDR3 sequence is 10 residues long. Germline V lookup: CDR1 DFQATT, CDR2 SNEGSKA (reference sequence). The CDR3 DNA reads as TGCAGGGGCCCGCAAGAGACCCAGTACTTC. It is translated as CRGPQETQYF.

The chain recombines TRBV19 with TRBJ2-1; 11 nucleotides agree with TRBD1. Germline lookup yields CDR1 LNHDA and CDR2 SQIVND (reference sequence). The V segment lost 7 bases and the J segment 6 bases; nucleotides outside the gene matches: 8. The CDR3 totals 15 residues. Here the CDR3 DNA reads TGTGCCAGTACCACTCCCGGGACAGGGGGCAATGAGCAGTTCTTC. Translating it yields CASTTPGTGGNEQFF.

The chain couples TRBV7-6 to TRBJ2-3; a possible D gene is TRBD2 (6 bases). The CDR3 has 16 residues. Germline V gives CDR1 SGHVS, CDR2 FNYEAQ. The germline V and J ends were trimmed by 1 base and 3 bases, with 14 bases remaining between them. The CDR3 loop reads CASSLVGGAFTDTQYF. The CDR3 DNA follows: TGTGCCAGCAGCTTAGTTGGCGGGGCTTTTACAGATACGCAGTATTTT.

A single count supports this clone. The chain has TRBV2 and TRBJ2-7; the D gene is possibly TRBD1 (5 bases). The CDR3 is 15 amino acids. Trimming took off 3 bases at V and 3 bases at J, with 15 bases between the two ends. Germline CDR1 and CDR2: SNHLY and FYNNEI. The CDR3 loop reads CASSDLPRVSYEQYF. The CDR3 coding sequence is TGTGCCAGCAGTGACTTACCCAGGGTAAGCTACGAGCAGTACTTC.

This chain uses TRBV19 with TRBJ1-6, with 7 nucleotides matching TRBD1. Trimming removed 1 base from V and 0 bases from J; junction bases left unmatched: 9. The CDR3 is 19 residues long. In germline, CDR1 is LNHDA, CDR2 SQIVND (reference sequence). The CDR3 sequence is CASSIARQGQSSYNSPLHF. The CDR3 coding sequence is TGTGCCAGTAGTATAGCGCGACAGGGCCAGAGCTCCTATAATTCACCCCTCCACTTT.

The chain couples TRBV5-3 to TRBJ1-6; TRBD1 matches at 9 bases. TRBV5-3 counts as an open reading frame of uncertain function. J was trimmed by 8 bases and V by 1 base; bases with no gene match: 7. The CDR3 runs to 16 residues. CDR3 coding DNA: TGTGCCAGAAGCTTGTCCCGGGACAGGGAGGATTCACCCCTCCACTTT. This translates into CARSLSRDREDSPLHF.

The chain is built from TRBV11-3 and TRBJ1-1, with 7 bases identical to TRBD1. V trimming: 5 bases; J trimming: 5 bases; junction bases outside the gene matches: 8. Per the germline V gene, CDR1 is SGHNT and CDR2 is YENEEA. The CDR3 totals 14 residues. This CDR3 reads CASSPQGVGTEAFF. CDR3 DNA: TGTGCCAGCAGCCCTCAGGGGGTTGGGACTGAAGCTTTCTTT.

This clone appeared a few times. This sequence joins TRBV27 and TRBJ2-5; maybe TRBD2 (7 bases). This CDR3 has 15 residues. The germline V gene has CDR1 MNHEY and CDR2 SMNVEV (reference sequence). Trimming removed 3 bases at V and 5 bases at J, with 16 bases between. CDR3: CASSFWGGGGETQYF. CDR3 DNA: TGTGCCAGCAGTTTCTGGGGCGGGGGCGGGGAGACCCAGTACTTC.

This clone has just a few counts. This chain joins TRBV7-2 and TRBJ2-4, with 12 bases fitting TRBD2. CDR3 length equals 19 residues. V dropped 2 bases and J dropped 0; count of bases not matched to a gene: 8. Germline V gives CDR1 SGHTA, CDR2 FQGNSA. The CDR3 sequence: CASSLKAPSGGEAKNIQYF. CDR3 bases: TGTGCCAGCAGCTTAAAGGCGCCTAGCGGGGGGGAAGCCAAAAACATTCAGTACTTC.

The chain joins TRBV3-1 (or the pseudogene TRBV3-2) to TRBJ1-3; 7 bases map to TRBD1. With 4 bases clipped from V and 2 bases from J, the junction kept 5 bases outside the gene matches. CDR3 length: 15 amino acids. Germline V gene lookup returns CDR1 LGHDT and CDR2 YNNKEL (reference sequence). The chain's CDR3 is CASSRQGTAGNTIYF. The DNA of the CDR3 is TGTGCCAGCAGCCGACAGGGAACGGCTGGAAACACCATATATTTT.